The clone carrying this T cell receptor (beta chain) was seen a handful of times. This sample was taken from a study of CDR3 diversity in severe acne. TCRdb independently ran MiXCR on the PCR reads; one entry per CDR3 protein. The table records about 90,000 distinct CDR3 sequences, 48% of them present only once. The sample taken for sequencing was blood. The receptor's source is a male donor in good health, serving as a control.

CDR3 nucleotides: TGTGCCAGCAGCTTCCAGGGTGCCAGCTCCTACGAGCAGTACTTC. This translates into CASSFQGASSYEQYF. The chain combines TRBV11-2 with TRBJ2-7; tentative D call: TRBD1 (5 bases). With 3 bases removed from V and 0 bases from J, the gap between germline ends came to 12 bases. This CDR3 has 15 amino acids. Germline-derived CDR1 and CDR2 are SGHAT and FQNNGV.